A single sample is the source of the 13 T cell receptor beta chains below, sequenced in a study of cytomegalovirus exposure and HLA in healthy donors. PCR involved 60 Vbeta and 13 Jbeta primers. The repertoire was sequenced with immunoSEQ multiplex PCR; TCRdb's copy has only in-frame clones and lacks some. Among over 130,000 clones listed, around 82% were seen once. Sequencing was done on a sample of PBMCs. The receptor source for this set is a woman aged 40 to 50 in good health and CMV-seropositive.

This clone appeared a single time. The CDR3 DNA is TGTGCCAGCAGCCGGGACAGCAACTATGGCTACACCTTC. It encodes CASSRDSNYGYTF. The chain couples TRBV6-5 to TRBJ1-2; 7 bases agree with TRBD1. The CDR3 has 13 amino acids. Germline V gives CDR1 MNHEY, CDR2 SVGAGI. V lost 6 bases, J lost 2 bases, and 3 bases stayed unmatched.

This chain connects TRBV6-6 to TRBJ1-1, with D possibly TRBD1 on 5 matching bases. The V and J ends lost 5 bases and 3 bases respectively, with 19 bases between them. The CDR3 consists of 16 residues. Looked up from germline, CDR1 is MNHNY and CDR2 is SVGAGI (reference sequence). The CDR3 here is CASSHAGWGEDTEAFF. DNA of the CDR3: TGTGCCAGCAGTCACGCCGGTTGGGGGGAGGACACTGAAGCTTTCTTT.

The V gene is TRBV6-6, the J gene TRBJ1-4; TRBD1 matches 9 bases. The CDR3 consists of 15 residues. CDR1 is MNHNY, CDR2 SVGAGI, per germline (reference sequence). The J segment lost 5 bases and the V segment lost 4 bases, leaving 5 bases of the junction unmatched. CDR3 DNA: TGTGCCAGCAGTTTACAGGGGGCGGGGAATGAAAAACTGTTTTTT. As protein: CASSLQGAGNEKLFF.

This clone was observed a few times. The V call is TRBV5-4, the J call TRBJ1-1; a possible D gene is TRBD1 (6 bases). CDR3 length: 14 residues. Germline assignment: CDR1 SGHNT and CDR2 YYREEE (reference sequence). Trimming shortened V by 4 bases and J by 0 bases, and 10 bases separated the two germline ends. DNA of the CDR3: TGTGCCAGCAGCGGCAAGGGGGTGAACACTGAAGCTTTCTTT. Protein: CASSGKGVNTEAFF.

The genes are TRBV10-3 and TRBJ1-1; D ambiguous. This CDR3 region has 14 residues. Trimming took off 4 bases at V and 5 bases at J, with 14 bases between the two ends. CDR1 is ENHRY, CDR2 SYGVKD, per germline. The CDR3 sequence: CAISAPPGRTEAFF. The CDR3 nucleotides are TGTGCCATCAGTGCCCCCCCCGGTCGAACTGAAGCTTTCTTT.

This clone was counted a single time. The chain has TRBV5-1 and TRBJ2-5; 10 nucleotides match TRBD2. The CDR3 is 17 residues long. The trim removed 4 bases at V and 5 bases at J, leaving 14 bases unmatched. Germline V gene data show CDR1 as SGHRS and CDR2 as YFSETQ. CDR3 bases: TGCGCCAGCAGCGAGGCCGCTCTAGCGGGAGCGGGGGAGACCCAGTACTTC. This gives the protein CASSEAALAGAGETQYF.

To note about this clone: Other DNA sequences from this sample encode an identical CDR3 as well. The rearrangement links TRBV9 to TRBJ2-7; 7 nucleotides agree with TRBD2. The V and J ends lost 0 bases and 0 bases, in that order; junction bases with no gene match: 3. Germline-derived CDR1 and CDR2 are SGDLS and YYNGEE. CDR3 length: 15 residues. CDR3 nucleotides: TGTGCCAGCAGCGTAGGAGCTAGCGGCTCCTACGAGCAGTACTTC. It specifies CASSVGASGSYEQYF.

The CDR3 region is CATSRASGQDGDTQYF. Here the CDR3 DNA reads TGTGCCACCAGCAGAGCATCGGGACAGGACGGGGATACGCAGTATTTT. The rearrangement joins TRBV15 to TRBJ2-3, with TRBD1 matching over 8 bases. The CDR3 has 16 amino acids. CDR1 LNHNV and CDR2 YYDKDF come from the germline V gene (reference sequence). J was trimmed by 6 bases and V by 1 base; bases with no gene match: 9.

The sample holds one count of this clone. V usage is TRBV9 and J usage is TRBJ2-1; TRBD1 matches 9 bases. This CDR3 is 13 amino acids long. V shed 6 bases and J 7 bases; nucleotides not matched to a gene: 5. The V gene's germline CDR1 is SGDLS and CDR2 YYNGEE. The CDR3: CASTRDRANEQFF. In nucleotides, the CDR3 is TGTGCCAGCACCAGGGACAGGGCGAATGAGCAGTTCTTC.

The gene calls are TRBV6-1 and TRBJ2-2; 8 positions match TRBD1. The CDR3 is 15 residues long. The germline V gene encodes CDR1 MNHNS and CDR2 SASEGT. Trimming removed 3 bases from V and 6 bases from J; junction bases left unmatched: 6. The CDR3 DNA reads TGTGCCAGCAGTGACCTGCAGGGGGCGCCCGGGGAGCTGTTTTTT. This sequence encodes CASSDLQGAPGELFF.

This chain uses TRBV7-9 with TRBJ2-7; unclear D gene. CDR3 length equals 13 residues. Deletions cut 5 bases from V and 2 bases from J, with 10 bases between. Per germline, CDR1 SEHNR and CDR2 FQNEAQ (reference sequence). The CDR3, as DNA: TGTGCCAGCAGCCCTCCTCTAGCCTACGAGCAGTACTTC. The encoded protein is CASSPPLAYEQYF.

The rearrangement links TRBV15 to TRBJ2-3, with 10 positions matching TRBD2. The CDR3 runs 18 residues. CDR1 and CDR2 from the germline V gene are LNHNV and YYDKDF (reference sequence). V dropped 0 bases and J dropped 6; count of bases not matched to a gene: 12. The CDR3 bases are TGTGCCACCAGCAGAGATAGGTTAAGCGGGAGGGCCTCGGATACGCAGTATTTT. Translating it yields CATSRDRLSGRASDTQYF.

The chain links TRBV11-3 to TRBJ2-2, with 11 bases lining up with TRBD1. V lost 0 bases to trimming and J lost 7 bases; unmatched junction nucleotides: 7. Germline V gene data show CDR1 as SGHNT and CDR2 as YENEEA. The CDR3 has 17 residues. The DNA for the CDR3 is TGTGCCAGCAGCTTAGATTTGGGACAGGGGGTGATCGGGGAGCTGTTTTTT. Encoded protein: CASSLDLGQGVIGELFF.